A single sample is the source of the 18 T cell receptor beta chains below, sequenced in a study of T-cell reconstitution after alpha-beta-depleted transplantation in children. Unique molecular identifiers were built into the TCRbeta library. MiXCR, run by TCRdb on the PCR reads, gives a single entry per CDR3 protein. This table has some 550,000 distinct CDR3 sequences, around 19% appearing once. The source was PBMCs from the stem cell graft donor, collected from the stem cell graft. These receptors were obtained from a human donor who donated a stem cell graft to a child with acute lymphoblastic leukemia.

This clonotype showed up many times. The chain joins TRBV27 to TRBJ2-7; D is possibly TRBD2 (5 bases). V was shortened by 3 bases and J by 4 bases, with 16 bases between the two germline ends. The CDR3 runs 15 residues. Germline-derived CDR1 and CDR2 are MNHEY and SMNVEV (reference sequence). This CDR3 reads CASSFRPFGEYEQYF. The CDR3 DNA reads TGTGCCAGCAGTTTCCGCCCTTTTGGGGAGTACGAGCAGTACTTC.

Concerning this clonotype: The junction departs from the called germline gene at one end, perhaps through a read error. The V call is TRBV11-2, the J call TRBJ2-1; 15 bases line up with TRBD2. CDR3 size: 18 residues. Germline V gene sequence: CDR1 SGHAT, CDR2 FQNNGV. CDR3 in DNA: TGTGCCAGCAGATTAGGGACTAGCGGGAGGCTAGCATCCAATGAGCAGTTCTTC. It translates to CASRLGTSGRLASNEQFF.

The V and J genes are TRBV30 and TRBJ1-2, with a weak D call TRBD1 (5 bases). The CDR3 sequence is 11 residues long. CDR1 and CDR2 (germline): GTSNPN, SVGIG (reference sequence). Between the trimmed V and J ends, which lost 5 bases and 1 base, there was a span of 5 bases. CDR3 nucleotides: TGTGCCTGGGACAGTAACTATGGCTACACCTTC. This codes for CAWDSNYGYTF.

The chain couples TRBV15 to TRBJ2-5; unclear D gene. Germline V gene lookup returns CDR1 LNHNV and CDR2 YYDKDF (reference sequence). The CDR3 length is 14 residues. V gave up 1 base and J gave up 5 bases, with 11 bases separating them. CDR3 protein: CATSRVGAVETQYF. CDR3 nucleotides: TGTGCCACCAGCAGAGTAGGCGCCGTGGAGACCCAGTACTTC.

This clonotype was found a few times. This chain links TRBV5-1 with TRBJ2-7; D gene ambiguous. Trimming stripped 0 bases from V and 0 bases from J, with 7 bases between. Germline V gene data show CDR1 as SGHRS and CDR2 as YFSETQ. The CDR3 contains 14 residues. The CDR3 coding sequence is TGCGCCAGCAGCTTGGTGGGCTACTCCTACGAGCAGTACTTC. Translation: CASSLVGYSYEQYF. Drawing the rest from reference TRBV5-1 and TRBJ2-7, the complete variable domain is KAGVTQTPRYLIKTRGQQVTLSCSPISGHRSVSWYQQTPGQGLQFLFEYFSETQRNKGNFPGRFSGRQFSNSRSEMNVSTLELGDSALYLCASSLVGYSYEQYFGPGTRLTVT.

This sequence joins TRBV27 and TRBJ1-4, with 7 nucleotides matching TRBD1. Germline trimming cut 0 bases from V and 0 bases from J; bases unmatched to any gene: 7. The germline CDR1 and CDR2 sequences are MNHEY and SMNVEV (reference sequence). There are 18 residues in the CDR3. The DNA for the CDR3 is TGTGCCAGCAGTTTATCAAGGGGGCTCCTTGCAACTAATGAAAAACTGTTTTTT. Translation: CASSLSRGLLATNEKLFF.

This clonotype was counted at least ten times. The rearrangement joins TRBV12-3 or TRBV12-4 to TRBJ2-1; unclear D gene. V shed 4 bases and J shed 12 bases, with 13 bases lying between them. The CDR3 runs to 12 residues. CDR3 nucleotides: TGTGCCAGCAGTTCCGGCCCGCCGGGGCAGTTCTTC. It translates to CASSSGPPGQFF.

This clonotype has at least ten counts. The chain combines TRBV20-1 with TRBJ1-6, with D maybe TRBD1 (5 bases). This CDR3 region has 15 residues. Looked up from germline, CDR1 is DFQATT and CDR2 is SNEGSKA (reference sequence). V shed 6 bases and J shed 7 bases, with 19 bases lying between them. The CDR3 spells CSALSETAVNSPLHF. The CDR3 nucleotides are TGCAGTGCCTTGTCGGAGACAGCTGTGAATTCACCCCTCCACTTT.

In DNA form, the CDR3 reads TGTGCCAGCTCACTTACGAGTTTCTACAATGAGCAGTTCTTC. Translated: CASSLTSFYNEQFF. The V and J genes are TRBV18 and TRBJ2-1, with D unclear. Per the germline V gene, CDR1 is KGHSH and CDR2 is LQKENI. There are 14 residues in the CDR3. V was trimmed by 4 bases and J by 3 bases, leaving 10 bases between them.

This clonotype was recorded a few times. This chain joins TRBV5-1 and TRBJ2-1, with D perhaps being TRBD1 or TRBD2 (6 bases each). The CDR3 runs 15 residues. CDR1 SGHRS and CDR2 YFSETQ come from the germline V gene. V was clipped by 1 base and J by 3 bases, with 11 bases between them. CDR3 amino acids: CASSLRGERYNEQFF. The CDR3 region has the DNA TGCGCCAGCAGCTTGAGGGGGGAACGCTACAATGAGCAGTTCTTC.

The chain links TRBV10-3 to TRBJ1-1, with D perhaps TRBD1 (5 bases). CDR1 is ENHRY and CDR2 is SYGVKD in the germline V gene. V gave up 6 bases and J gave up 1 base, with 15 bases separating them. This CDR3 contains 15 residues. The CDR3 DNA sequence: TGTGCCATCAGCGAGGGCGGCGGGGCGAACACTGAAGCTTTCTTT. This translates into CAISEGGGANTEAFF.

This chain links TRBV6-1 with TRBJ1-1; no definite D call. The V and J ends lost 7 bases and 0 bases respectively, with 12 bases between them. Germline V gives CDR1 MNHNS, CDR2 SASEGT. The CDR3 has 14 amino acids. CDR3 DNA: TGTGCCAGCACCGAACAGTCCATGAACACTGAAGCTTTCTTT. It translates to CASTEQSMNTEAFF.

This chain connects TRBV12-3 or TRBV12-4 to TRBJ2-7, with unresolved D. There are 13 residues in the CDR3. Trimming removed 5 bases at V and 0 bases at J, with 8 bases between. Written as DNA, the CDR3 is TGTGCCAGCAGTGCGGACGTCTCCTACGAGCAGTACTTC. The encoded protein is CASSADVSYEQYF.

The chain carries TRBV5-1 and TRBJ2-2, with D tentatively TRBD1 (5 bases). V lost 2 bases and J 2 bases, leaving 10 bases between the germline ends. The CDR3 spans 15 residues. Germline V gene sequence: CDR1 SGHRS, CDR2 YFSETQ. DNA for the CDR3: TGCGCCAGCAGCTTTGGCAGGGATAACACCGGGGAGCTGTTTTTT. Translation: CASSFGRDNTGELFF.

This clonotype has just a few counts. The chain couples TRBV29-1 to TRBJ2-1; TRBD2 aligns across 9 bases. This CDR3 is built from 14 residues. With 7 bases clipped from V and 10 bases from J, the junction kept 14 bases outside the gene matches. The V gene's germline CDR1 is SQVTM and CDR2 ANQGSEA. The CDR3: CSAVPSGTIPEQFF. The CDR3 DNA follows: TGCAGCGCCGTCCCTAGCGGGACGATCCCCGAGCAGTTCTTC.

The chain links TRBV20-1 to TRBJ2-1; D uncertain. Deletions cut 0 bases from V and 0 bases from J, with 12 bases between. This CDR3 is 16 amino acids long. CDR1 DFQATT and CDR2 SNEGSKA come from the germline V gene (reference sequence). The CDR3 loop is CSARDEQSSSYNEQFF. The CDR3 DNA follows: TGCAGTGCTAGAGACGAACAAAGCAGCTCCTACAATGAGCAGTTCTTC.

This rearrangement joins TRBV27 to TRBJ1-5; TRBD1 might be the D (6 bases). Germline-derived CDR1 and CDR2 are MNHEY and SMNVEV (reference sequence). The CDR3 length is 16 residues. V was trimmed by 3 bases and J by 6 bases, leaving 18 bases between them. CDR3 sequence: CASSFGGGPGGQPQHF. The CDR3 nucleotides read TGTGCCAGCAGTTTTGGGGGGGGGCCTGGGGGTCAGCCCCAGCATTTT.

This clonotype has a count of ten or more. The chain uses TRBV4-1 and TRBJ2-1; TRBD2 matches at 13 bases. The CDR3 has 14 residues. The V and J ends lost 4 bases and 15 bases, in that order; junction bases with no gene match: 9. Germline CDR1 is MGHRA and CDR2 is YSYEKL. The CDR3: CASSLGLAGDGRFF. CDR3 in DNA: TGCGCCAGCAGCCTCGGACTAGCGGGAGACGGGCGGTTCTTC.